One and the same sample provided the 19 T cell receptor beta chains below, sequenced in a study of T cell responses to AZD1222 COVID-19 vaccine. The protocol was immunoSEQ multiplex PCR, while the TCRdb copy is restricted to in-frame clones and leaves out a portion. The sample lists about 90,000 clones, 85% occurring once. Sequenced here: peripheral blood, sampled 28 days after the second AZD1222 dose. The receptors originated from an adult who received the AZD1222 COVID-19 vaccine.

V usage is TRBV15 and J usage is TRBJ2-1; 9 bases match TRBD1. In germline, CDR1 is LNHNV, CDR2 YYDKDF (reference sequence). This CDR3 has 18 residues. The V gene end was trimmed by 1 base and the J gene end by 7 bases; junction bases not matched to a gene: 14. The CDR3 DNA is TGTGCCACCAGCAGAGGGGACCGCACAGGGGGCGCCAGGAATGAGCAGTTCTTC. As protein: CATSRGDRTGGARNEQFF.

This rearrangement joins TRBV4-2 to TRBJ2-3, with 8 bases identical to TRBD1. Trimming took 4 bases from V and 2 from J; bases not matched to a gene: 8. Germline V CDR1 and CDR2: LGHNA, YNFKEQ. The CDR3 covers 16 residues. The CDR3 nucleotides read TGTGCCAGCAGCCCTGGACAGGGAGGTTACACAGATACGCAGTATTTT. This gives the protein CASSPGQGGYTDTQYF.

This clone was seen more than once but under ten times. The V and J genes are TRBV6-6 and TRBJ1-2; tentative D call: TRBD1 (5 bases). Germline CDR1 reads MNHNY; CDR2 reads SVGAGI (reference sequence). V dropped 5 bases and J dropped 3 bases, with 16 bases sitting between them. This CDR3 contains 15 residues. The CDR3 DNA reads TGTGCCAGCAGTACACTCTGGGGGGTAGACTATGGCTACACCTTC. The encoded protein is CASSTLWGVDYGYTF.

Only one count was recorded for this clone. The V call is TRBV29-1, the J call TRBJ1-1; weak D call: TRBD1 (5 bases). This CDR3 comprises 16 residues. The germline V and J ends were trimmed by 5 bases and 0 bases, with 19 bases remaining between them. Looked up from germline, CDR1 is SQVTM and CDR2 is ANQGSEA. The CDR3 nucleotides are TGCAGCGTTACATCCCAGGGTAGGCGTATGAACACTGAAGCTTTCTTT. This translates into CSVTSQGRRMNTEAFF.

This chain joins TRBV6-5 and TRBJ1-2; possibly TRBD1 for D (6 bases). The V gene's germline CDR1 is MNHEY and CDR2 SVGAGI. The CDR3 contains 13 residues. Trimming left V 6 bases short and J 3 bases short, with 11 bases between. CDR3 residues: CASRSGEYYGYTF. The CDR3 coding sequence is TGTGCCAGCAGGTCAGGGGAGTACTATGGCTACACCTTC.

V is TRBV7-3 and J is TRBJ2-5; D is tentatively TRBD1 or TRBD2 (5 bases each). V lost 1 base, J lost 1 base, and 10 bases lay in between. CDR1 is SGHTA and CDR2 is FQGTGA in the germline V gene. CDR3 length equals 15 residues. This chain's CDR3 is CASSLSRGAQETQYF. The CDR3 DNA reads as TGTGCCAGCAGCTTAAGCCGAGGGGCCCAAGAGACCCAGTACTTC.

The chain couples TRBV2 to TRBJ1-3; 7 nucleotides match TRBD1. V dropped 3 bases and J dropped 2; count of bases not matched to a gene: 4. The CDR3 sequence is 15 residues long. In germline, CDR1 is SNHLY, CDR2 FYNNEI. CDR3 coding DNA: TGTGCCAGCAGTGACCAGGGGGGGGCTGGAAACACCATATATTTT. Translated: CASSDQGGAGNTIYF.

The chain carries TRBV4-2 and TRBJ1-2, with D uncertain. The CDR3 spans 15 residues. V was pared by 0 bases and J by 3 bases, with 11 bases between. CDR1 and CDR2 from the germline V gene are LGHNA and YNFKEQ. CDR3 sequence (DNA): TGTGCCAGCAGCCAAGAAACCGAGACTCACTATGGCTACACCTTC. It translates to CASSQETETHYGYTF.

This rearrangement joins TRBV15 to TRBJ2-3, with TRBD1 identical over 9 bases. The germline V gene encodes CDR1 LNHNV and CDR2 YYDKDF (reference sequence). V shed 0 bases and J 2 bases; nucleotides not matched to a gene: 12. The CDR3 covers 19 residues. CDR3 DNA: TGTGCCACCAGCAGAGAGAGCACAGGGGGCGGCGGGTTCACAGATACGCAGTATTTT. It codes for CATSRESTGGGGFTDTQYF.

The chain uses TRBV7-8 and TRBJ1-5; 9 bases are shared with TRBD1. Germline V lookup: CDR1 SGHVS, CDR2 FQNEAQ. The CDR3 is made up of 14 amino acids. Trimming at V came to 3 bases and at J to 5 bases, leaving 2 bases not matched to a gene. The CDR3 sequence: CASSLGQGDQPQHF. In DNA form, the CDR3 reads TGTGCCAGCAGCTTGGGACAGGGAGATCAGCCCCAGCATTTT.

The chain links TRBV28 to TRBJ2-4, with no clear D. From germline, CDR1 is MDHEN and CDR2 SYDVKM. The CDR3 contains 15 residues. V was clipped by 3 bases and J by 3 bases, with 12 bases between them. CDR3 nucleotide sequence: TGTGCCAGCAGTTTTTATGACCCTTACAAAAACATTCAGTACTTC. Residues: CASSFYDPYKNIQYF.

V gene TRBV7-3 combines with J gene TRBJ2-1; a weak D match, TRBD2 (6 bases). Per germline, CDR1 SGHTA and CDR2 FQGTGA. CDR3 size: 14 residues. Between the trimmed V and J ends, which lost 0 bases and 8 bases, there was a span of 11 bases. The DNA for the CDR3 is TGTGCCAGCAGCTTAACGGCGGGATGGGATGAGCAGTTCTTC. This sequence encodes CASSLTAGWDEQFF.

The chain couples TRBV19 to TRBJ1-3; 7 bases are shared with TRBD1. Germline trimming cut 5 bases from V and 2 bases from J; bases unmatched to any gene: 6. CDR1 and CDR2 (germline): LNHDA, SQIVND (reference sequence). This CDR3 comprises 15 residues. CDR3 in amino acids: CASSANRGAGNTIYF. The CDR3 DNA is TGTGCCAGTAGTGCCAACAGGGGAGCTGGAAACACCATATATTTT. Variable domain in full (rest from reference TRBV19 and TRBJ1-3): DGGITQSPKYLFRKEGQNVTLSCEQNLNHDAMYWYRQDPGQGLRLIYYSQIVNDFQKGDIAEGYSVSREKKESFPLTVTSAQKNPTAFYLCASSANRGAGNTIYFGEGSWLTVV.

The chain has TRBV18 and TRBJ2-1, with a weak D call TRBD1 (6 bases). The V gene lost 5 bases and the J gene lost 10 bases, with 24 bases spanning the gap. The CDR3 loop spans 16 amino acids. Germline V lookup: CDR1 KGHSH, CDR2 LQKENI. The CDR3 DNA sequence: TGTGCCAGCTCAAGACTAACGGGACATACTAAAGGCGAGCAGTTCTTC. This gives the protein CASSRLTGHTKGEQFF.

V usage is TRBV29-1 and J usage is TRBJ2-5; 8 bases are a match to TRBD1. Germline trimming cut 4 bases from V and 3 bases from J; bases unmatched to any gene: 10. Germline V gene data show CDR1 as SQVTM and CDR2 as ANQGSEA. CDR3 size: 15 residues. The CDR3 region has the DNA TGCAGCGTTGCATCCCAGGGGGCGGTAAAAGAGACCCAGTACTTC. This sequence encodes CSVASQGAVKETQYF.

This chain joins TRBV7-3 and TRBJ2-3, with a weak D call TRBD2 (6 bases). Trimming cost V 5 bases and J 1 base, with 10 bases left between them. Germline V gene sequence: CDR1 SGHTA, CDR2 FQGTGA. The CDR3 runs to 14 residues. CDR3 loop: CASSPTGGTDTQYF. Here the CDR3 DNA reads TGTGCCAGCAGCCCGACGGGGGGCACAGATACGCAGTATTTT. The full variable domain, rest sourced from reference TRBV7-3 and TRBJ2-3, is GAGVSQTPSNKVTEKGKYVELRCDPISGHTALYWYRQSLGQGPEFLIYFQGTGAADDSGLPNDRFFAVRPEGSVSTLKIQRTERGDSAVYLCASSPTGGTDTQYFGPGTRLTVL.

The rearrangement links TRBV7-2 to TRBJ2-1, with TRBD1 matching over 9 bases. The CDR3 loop spans 15 amino acids. Germline CDR1 reads SGHTA; CDR2 reads FQGNSA. V trimming: 6 bases; J trimming: 6 bases; junction bases outside the gene matches: 9. The CDR3 loop is CASRYRDREFNEQFF. CDR3 in DNA: TGTGCCAGCAGATACCGGGACAGGGAGTTCAATGAGCAGTTCTTC.

This rearrangement joins TRBV30 to TRBJ1-4, with D perhaps matching TRBD1 (6 bases). V was pared by 0 bases and J by 8 bases, with 13 bases between. The CDR3 length is 14 residues. CDR1 GTSNPN and CDR2 SVGIG come from the germline V gene (reference sequence). The CDR3 coding sequence is TGTGCCTGGAGTGTACAAGGGGGGAAGGAAAAACTGTTTTTT. Protein: CAWSVQGGKEKLFF.

DNA of the CDR3: TGTGCCACCAGTCGAGCCGGGCAGACTAATCAGCCCCAGCATTTT. Protein: CATSRAGQTNQPQHF. This sequence joins TRBV15 and TRBJ1-5; D gene uncertain. The CDR3 has 15 amino acids. Germline V gene data show CDR1 as LNHNV and CDR2 as YYDKDF (reference sequence). V lost 6 bases and J lost 4, with 16 bases in between.